These T cell receptor beta chains were read from a single sample in a study of cytomegalovirus exposure and HLA in healthy donors. Generated by immunoSEQ multiplex PCR, the TCRdb table keeps only in-frame clones and is missing some. The repertoire has 200,000 to 300,000 clones, 82% of them found once; the top ten carry approximately 5.3%. Material: PBMCs. Receptor source: a middle-aged woman in good health and CMV-seropositive. Each CDR3 is given without its conserved first and last residue.

J,V,CDR3
TRBJ1-5,TRBV6-5,ASSYSQGKQPQH
TRBJ2-5,TRBV28,ASSLGSAAVPKEAQY
TRBJ1-1,TRBV9,ASSVLDNLNTEAF
TRBJ2-5,TRBV11-1,ASSPTGGRQETQY
TRBJ2-1,TRBV7-2,ASSAQGQTYNEQF
TRBJ2-3,TRBV5-4,ASSPSLAGSADTQY
TRBJ2-3,TRBV7-2,ASSLVAHPSTDTQY
TRBJ2-1,TRBV7-6,ASSPWSGTYSYNEQF
TRBJ2-7,TRBV14,ASSQDWTRGEQY
TRBJ2-7,TRBV9,ASSVQGLSSYEQY